The entry below describes one T cell receptor (beta chain). Its specificity is not known. The data originate from a study of long-term antiretroviral therapy in people with HIV. General study points: Pre-ART clonal expansions dominated every time point's repertoire. Diversity went up after ART and still fell short of transplant donor controls.

Survey level was the resolution at which the v3.0 immunoSEQ assay ran. Assay used: immunoSEQ multiplex PCR; TCRdb lists only in-frame clones, some missing. The table lists around 40,000 clones, 80% to 90% of them singletons. This sample comprised unsorted PBMCs, obtained just before starting antiretroviral therapy. The source of this sequence is a woman between 18 and 29 years old with HIV.

In nucleotides, the CDR3 is TGTGCCAGCAGCGTAGGAGGGTTCAGGGGGCGAAATACGCAGTATTTT. Translating gives CASSVGGFRGRNTQYF. The gene calls are TRBV9 and TRBJ2-3, with 8 bases fitting TRBD1. V gave up 0 bases and J gave up 7 bases; unmatched junction bases: 10. The CDR3 runs 16 residues. Germline V gene sequence: CDR1 SGDLS, CDR2 YYNGEE.